This record covers a single T cell receptor beta chain. The data were produced by immunoSEQ multiplex PCR, yet TCRdb's version contains in-frame clones alone and is incomplete. The sample gives about 2 million clones, about 95% of which show up once; around 1.1% is in the top ten. The record originates from a study of shared clonotypes between healthy human individuals. CD45RO-negative, CCR7-positively selected cells formed the naive CD8 fraction, excluding terminally differentiated effector memory CD45RA+ cells. This receptor was identified in a young man in good health. Sequenced material: naive CD8+ T cells sorted from blood.

CDR3 in DNA: TGTGCCTGGACCCCTTCAGGGGAGACCCAGTACTTC. This gives the protein CAWTPSGETQYF. The genes are TRBV30 and TRBJ2-5; D might be TRBD1 (5 bases). Germline V gene lookup returns CDR1 GTSNPN and CDR2 SVGIG (reference sequence). CDR3 size: 12 residues. V was pared by 4 bases and J by 5 bases, with 11 bases between.